These T cell receptor beta chains were read from a single sample in a study of T cells in Graves' hyperthyroidism and ophthalmopathy. TCRdb recomputed calls from the multiplex PCR reads with MiXCR, one row per CDR3 protein. The table shows 350,000 to 400,000 distinct CDR3 sequences, with 14% to 15% occurring only once. Sequencing was performed on blood. All receptors derive from a woman younger than 45 with Graves' hyperthyroidism. Both conserved end residues are part of each CDR3. The D gene is left open where the match is weak. Clone size appears in some rows only: once, few, many, or a class for an expanded clone.

D gene: .
J gene: TRBJ2-1
V gene: TRBV11-2
clone size: many
CDR3 DNA: TGTGCCAGCAGCTTAGTCCGGGGCTCCTACAATGAGCAGTTCTTC
CDR3 protein: CASSLVRGSYNEQFF

D gene: .
J gene: TRBJ2-2
V gene: TRBV19
clone size: few
CDR3 DNA: TGTGCCAGTAGTAGTTCAGGGAACACCGGGGAGCTGTTTTTT
CDR3 protein: CASSSSGNTGELFF

D gene: TRBD2
J gene: TRBJ2-1
V gene: TRBV10-3
clone size: many
CDR3 DNA: TGTGCCATTAAACTAGCGGATGGTGGCGAGCAGTTCTTC
CDR3 protein: CAIKLADGGEQFF

D gene: TRBD2
J gene: TRBJ2-7
V gene: TRBV27
clone size: many
CDR3 DNA: TGTGCCAGCAGTAGACCAGGACTAGCGGGCTCCTACGAGCAGTACTTC
CDR3 protein: CASSRPGLAGSYEQYF

D gene: .
J gene: TRBJ2-3
V gene: TRBV20-1
clone size: few
CDR3 DNA: TGCAGTGCTAGAACCAACTCAGATACGCAGTATTTT
CDR3 protein: CSARTNSDTQYF

D gene: .
J gene: TRBJ1-4
V gene: TRBV18
clone size: many
CDR3 DNA: TGTGCCAGCTCACCCCGGGACGGTTCTAATGAAAAACTGTTTTTT
CDR3 protein: CASSPRDGSNEKLFF

D gene: .
J gene: TRBJ2-7
V gene: TRBV20-1
clone size: few
CDR3 DNA: TGCAGTGCCGTACAGGGTTCCCACGAGCAGTACTTC
CDR3 protein: CSAVQGSHEQYF

D gene: .
J gene: TRBJ1-2
V gene: TRBV15
clone size: few
CDR3 DNA: TGTGCCACCAGCCGGACAAGCTATGGCTACACCTTC
CDR3 protein: CATSRTSYGYTF

D gene: .
J gene: TRBJ1-6
V gene: TRBV9
clone size: .
CDR3 DNA: TGTGCCAGCAGCCATCCAGGTTCGGGACGGTACTATAATTCACCCCTCCACTTT
CDR3 protein: CASSHPGSGRYYNSPLHF

D gene: TRBD1
J gene: TRBJ1-1
V gene: TRBV2
clone size: once
CDR3 DNA: TGTGCCAGCAGGGCGGGACAGCTAAACACTGAAGCTTTCTTT
CDR3 protein: CASRAGQLNTEAFF

D gene: TRBD2
J gene: TRBJ2-1
V gene: TRBV7-9
clone size: many
CDR3 DNA: TGTGCCAGCAGTTCCGGGACTAGCTTCTACAATGAGCAGTTCTTC
CDR3 protein: CASSSGTSFYNEQFF

D gene: TRBD1
J gene: TRBJ2-7
V gene: TRBV3-1
clone size: many
CDR3 DNA: TGTGCCAGCAGCGGCGACAGGGGGCTCGAGCAGTACTTC
CDR3 protein: CASSGDRGLEQYF

D gene: .
J gene: TRBJ2-7
V gene: TRBV28
clone size: few
CDR3 DNA: TGTGCCAGCAGTTTCGATCGCGGCGAGCAGTACTTC
CDR3 protein: CASSFDRGEQYF

D gene: TRBD1
J gene: TRBJ1-6
V gene: TRBV30
clone size: .
CDR3 DNA: TGTGCCTGGAAACAGGGGGGTTCACCCCTCCACTTT
CDR3 protein: CAWKQGGSPLHF

D gene: TRBD1
J gene: TRBJ2-1
V gene: TRBV5-6
clone size: few
CDR3 DNA: TGTGCCAGCAGCTTGCTCCGGCCGGGACAGGGAAATGAGCAGTTCTTC
CDR3 protein: CASSLLRPGQGNEQFF

D gene: .
J gene: TRBJ1-2
V gene: TRBV27
clone size: .
CDR3 DNA: TGTGCCAGCAGTTTATCGATTATCGGGGATGGCTACACCTTC
CDR3 protein: CASSLSIIGDGYTF

D gene: .
J gene: TRBJ2-3
V gene: TRBV20-1
clone size: many
CDR3 DNA: TGCAGTGCTAGCAATCCCCGGGGATCTCCATCTCCAAGCACAGATACGCAGTATTTT
CDR3 protein: CSASNPRGSPSPSTDTQYF

D gene: .
J gene: TRBJ2-5
V gene: TRBV6-2/TRBV6-3
clone size: few
CDR3 DNA: TGTGCCAGCAGTCCTCGTTGGGGGAGACAAGAGACCCAGTACTTC
CDR3 protein: CASSPRWGRQETQYF

D gene: TRBD1
J gene: TRBJ2-7
V gene: TRBV11-3
clone size: many
CDR3 DNA: TGTGCCAGCAGCGCATCCGGGACAGGGCTCGGGGAGCAGTACTTC
CDR3 protein: CASSASGTGLGEQYF

D gene: .
J gene: TRBJ2-5
V gene: TRBV6-1
clone size: many
CDR3 DNA: TGTGCCAGCAGGCATCTCACATGGGAGACCCAGTACTTC
CDR3 protein: CASRHLTWETQYF

D gene: .
J gene: TRBJ1-5
V gene: TRBV7-9
clone size: few
CDR3 DNA: TGTGCCAGCAGCTTAGCGAATCAGCCCCAGCATTTT
CDR3 protein: CASSLANQPQHF

D gene: .
J gene: TRBJ2-3
V gene: TRBV12-3/TRBV12-4
clone size: .
CDR3 DNA: TGTGCCAGCAGTCTTCCCACGACAGATACGCAGTATTTT
CDR3 protein: CASSLPTTDTQYF

D gene: .
J gene: TRBJ2-1
V gene: TRBV20-1
clone size: few
CDR3 DNA: TGCAGTGCTGGACTATTCAGCTCCTACAATGAGCAGTTCTTC
CDR3 protein: CSAGLFSSYNEQFF

D gene: .
J gene: TRBJ2-1
V gene: TRBV4-1
clone size: few
CDR3 DNA: TGCGCCAGCAGCCAAGGCACCCGGAGCTCCTACAATGAGCAGTTCTTC
CDR3 protein: CASSQGTRSSYNEQFF

D gene: .
J gene: TRBJ2-1
V gene: TRBV11-2
clone size: many
CDR3 DNA: TGTGCCAGCAGCTTGGACTCCAATTCCTACAATGAGCAGTTCTTC
CDR3 protein: CASSLDSNSYNEQFF

D gene: TRBD2
J gene: TRBJ2-1
V gene: TRBV7-3
clone size: few
CDR3 DNA: TGTGCCAGCAGCTCTACGGGAGGGCCCCACAATGAGCAGTTCTTC
CDR3 protein: CASSSTGGPHNEQFF

D gene: TRBD1
J gene: TRBJ1-6
V gene: TRBV28
clone size: few
CDR3 DNA: TGTGCCGTAAACCCACAGGGGGCGATACGGTCACCCCTCCACTTT
CDR3 protein: CAVNPQGAIRSPLHF

D gene: .
J gene: TRBJ2-5
V gene: TRBV3-1
clone size: many
CDR3 DNA: TGTGCCAGCAGCCGGGGACCTTTCACTACCGGAGAGACCCAGTACTTC
CDR3 protein: CASSRGPFTTGETQYF

D gene: TRBD1
J gene: TRBJ1-5
V gene: TRBV25-1
clone size: few
CDR3 DNA: TGTGCCAGCAGTGGCAGGGGGGATAGCAATCAGCCCCAGCATTTT
CDR3 protein: CASSGRGDSNQPQHF

D gene: TRBD1
J gene: TRBJ2-7
V gene: TRBV20-1
clone size: few
CDR3 DNA: TGCAGTGCTAGAGATCTGGGACAGCTCTACGAGCAGTACTTC
CDR3 protein: CSARDLGQLYEQYF

D gene: TRBD2
J gene: TRBJ2-7
V gene: TRBV27
clone size: .
CDR3 DNA: TGTGCCGCGCGCGCGACTGGCGGGGGTAGCGGGAGAATCTACGAGCAGTACTTC
CDR3 protein: CAARATGGGSGRIYEQYF

D gene: TRBD1
J gene: TRBJ2-7
V gene: TRBV11-3
clone size: many
CDR3 DNA: TGTGCCAGCAGCTCCGGACAGGGTTATCACGAGCAGTACTTC
CDR3 protein: CASSSGQGYHEQYF

D gene: .
J gene: TRBJ2-5
V gene: TRBV5-1
clone size: once
CDR3 DNA: TGCGCCAGCAGCTTGACGACGGGTCTGAAAGAGACCCAGTACTTC
CDR3 protein: CASSLTTGLKETQYF

D gene: .
J gene: TRBJ2-2
V gene: TRBV4-2
clone size: .
CDR3 DNA: TGTGCCAGCAGCCATCCCATCGGGGGACGGACCGGGGAGCTGTTTTTT
CDR3 protein: CASSHPIGGRTGELFF

D gene: TRBD1
J gene: TRBJ1-4
V gene: TRBV5-4
clone size: .
CDR3 DNA: TGTGCCAGCAGCTCGGGTGGGGGACAGAGTTTTGAAAAACTGTTTTTT
CDR3 protein: CASSSGGGQSFEKLFF

D gene: .
J gene: TRBJ2-1
V gene: TRBV25-1
clone size: few
CDR3 DNA: TGTGCCAGCAGTCCGACAGCCACCTCCTACAATGAGCAGTTCTTC
CDR3 protein: CASSPTATSYNEQFF